These 7 T cell receptor beta chains were sequenced from one sample in a study of T-cell memory formation after mild COVID-19. TCRdb re-derived calls from the 5' RACE reads in MiXCR, one entry per CDR3 protein. In the table there are about half a million distinct CDR3 sequences, 15% to 20% of which are singletons. Sequenced input: PBMCs or a T cell subset sorted from them (not recorded which). The receptors stem from an adult woman who had mild COVID-19 (a few samples of this study predate the infection). Cell type and time point are not known.

This clonotype has only a few counts. The chain is built from TRBV12-3 or TRBV12-4 and TRBJ2-2; 9 bases align to TRBD2. With V trimmed by 3 bases and J by 3 bases, 5 bases remained unmatched. This CDR3 spans 16 amino acids. CDR3 nucleotides: TGTGCCAGCAGTTTTGCTAGCGGGGCCTACACCGGGGAGCTGTTTTTT. It codes for CASSFASGAYTGELFF.

CDR3 amino acids: CASRPGEVNTEAFF. In DNA, the CDR3 is TGTGCCAGCAGACCCGGAGAGGTGAACACTGAAGCTTTCTTT. V gene TRBV12-3 or TRBV12-4 combines with J gene TRBJ1-1; unclear D gene. Trimming removed 6 bases from V and 0 bases from J, with 11 bases in between. The CDR3 extends over 14 amino acids.

In this sample, this clonotype turned up many times. The rearrangement joins TRBV12-3 or TRBV12-4 to TRBJ2-1, with 7 positions matching TRBD2. The J segment lost 8 bases and the V segment lost 2 bases, leaving 3 bases of the junction unmatched. This CDR3 region has 13 residues. CDR3 sequence: CASSLRTRDEQFF. CDR3 nucleotides: TGTGCCAGCAGTTTAAGGACTAGAGATGAGCAGTTCTTC.

This clonotype was counted between two and nine times. The chain employs TRBV4-1 and TRBJ2-1; 10 nucleotides match TRBD2. Looked up from germline, CDR1 is MGHRA and CDR2 is YSYEKL. The ends lost 0 bases at V and 7 bases at J; junction bases unmatched: 6. The CDR3 runs 16 residues. The CDR3 DNA is TGCGCCAGCAGCCAAGATGGCAGCGGGGGGGCTAATGAGCAGTTCTTC. Protein: CASSQDGSGGANEQFF.

This clonotype was counted between two and nine times. The V and J genes are TRBV12-3 or TRBV12-4 and TRBJ1-2; the D gene is possibly TRBD1 (5 bases). V dropped 4 bases and J dropped 6 bases, with 15 bases sitting between them. The CDR3 loop spans 14 amino acids. CDR3 nucleotides: TGTGCCAGCAGTTCGGACACCCTGGGCAATGGCTACACCTTC. It yields the protein CASSSDTLGNGYTF.

This clonotype occurred a few times. The V call is TRBV7-2, the J call TRBJ1-2; D not certain. Germline V gives CDR1 SGHTA, CDR2 FQGNSA. The CDR3 has 13 residues. V was shortened by 8 bases and J by 4 bases, with 14 bases between the two germline ends. CDR3 nucleotide sequence: TGTGCCAGCGGAGCGCAAAAAGCCTATGGCTACACCTTC. It is translated as CASGAQKAYGYTF.

The chain links TRBV6-2 or TRBV6-3 to TRBJ2-7, with D perhaps TRBD2 (6 bases). Trimming took 7 bases from V and 2 from J, leaving 21 bases between them. The CDR3 covers 16 residues. Germline CDR1 is MNHEY and CDR2 is SVGEGT. The CDR3 loop is CASKVGAGGIAYEQYF. DNA of the CDR3: TGTGCCAGCAAGGTTGGTGCCGGGGGTATCGCCTACGAGCAGTACTTC.